The clone carrying this TCR beta chain was recorded at least ten times. Its antigen is not known. This sample is drawn from a study of T cells after yellow fever vaccination. The study's findings and limits: Overlap between CD4 and CD8 compartments was detected for a small share of clonotypes. The study re-detected most primary-vaccination clones after the booster (roughly 96% CD4, roughly 91% CD8).

TCRdb fed the 5' RACE reads into MiXCR, producing one record per CDR3 protein. The sample lists roughly 79,000 distinct CDR3 sequences, about 7.3% occurring once. V lost 4 bases, J lost 1 base, and 7 bases lay in between. Germline V CDR1 and CDR2: SEHNR, FQNEAQ (reference sequence). This CDR3 region has 14 residues. The receptor's source is a man in his late teens or twenties who received the YFV17D yellow fever vaccine. The specimen was CD8+ T cells sorted from PBMCs, collected around 10 days after the first yellow fever vaccination. The rearrangement links TRBV7-9 to TRBJ2-2, with D unclear. The CDR3 DNA reads as TGTGCCAGCAGCTCGCGACAGAACACCGGGGAGCTGTTTTTT. Translating gives CASSSRQNTGELFF.